The rows below give T cell receptor beta chains drawn from one sample of a study of PD-1 blockade in classical Hodgkin lymphoma. Using immunoSEQ multiplex PCR, the repertoire was profiled, and TCRdb retains in-frame clones only, with some absent. The sample includes fewer than 100,000 clones, approximately 94% of them seen just once. The sample consisted of peripheral blood mononuclear cells (PBMCs), taken before the fourth cycle of nivolumab. These receptors all come from a human donor with classical Hodgkin lymphoma. The CDR3 runs from the conserved cysteine through the conserved F or W. The order of the fields is CDR3 length, D gene, clone size, V gene, J gene, CDR3 protein, CDR3 DNA. D genes are given only for firm matches. Clone size, where shown, is once, few, many, or a class for clones that have expanded.

CDR3 length: 15; D gene: TRBD1; clone size: -; V gene: TRBV14; J gene: TRBJ2-3; CDR3 protein: CASSQVTGPAYTQYF; CDR3 DNA: TGTGCCAGCAGCCAAGTGACAGGGCCGGCCTATACGCAGTATTTT
CDR3 length: 14; D gene: -; clone size: -; V gene: TRBV6-5; J gene: TRBJ1-1; CDR3 protein: CASSYSTMNTEAFF; CDR3 DNA: TGTGCCAGCAGTTACTCGACCATGAACACTGAAGCTTTCTTT
CDR3 length: 16; D gene: TRBD1; clone size: -; V gene: TRBV5-4; J gene: TRBJ2-7; CDR3 protein: CASSTDPGTGGYEQYF; CDR3 DNA: TGTGCCAGCAGCACCGACCCCGGGACAGGGGGATACGAGCAGTACTTC
CDR3 length: 15; D gene: -; clone size: -; V gene: TRBV27; J gene: TRBJ1-5; CDR3 protein: CASSSINGYNQPQHF; CDR3 DNA: TGTGCCAGCAGTTCGATAAACGGCTACAATCAGCCCCAGCATTTT
CDR3 length: 17; D gene: -; clone size: once; V gene: TRBV11-3; J gene: TRBJ2-3; CDR3 protein: CASSPRASESGTDTQYF; CDR3 DNA: TGTGCCAGCAGCCCGAGGGCCTCTGAAAGCGGCACAGATACGCAGTATTTT
CDR3 length: 16; D gene: -; clone size: -; V gene: TRBV5-4; J gene: TRBJ1-2; CDR3 protein: CASSLGPSAYNYGYTF; CDR3 DNA: TGTGCCAGCAGCTTGGGGCCGTCGGCTTATAACTATGGCTACACCTTC
CDR3 length: 14; D gene: -; clone size: once; V gene: TRBV18; J gene: TRBJ1-5; CDR3 protein: CASFSGRGNQPQHF; CDR3 DNA: TGTGCCAGCTTCTCGGGGCGGGGAAATCAGCCCCAGCATTTT
CDR3 length: 14; D gene: -; clone size: -; V gene: TRBV7-2; J gene: TRBJ2-7; CDR3 protein: CASSKRLLVYEQYF; CDR3 DNA: TGTGCCAGCAGCAAGCGGCTACTGGTCTACGAGCAGTACTTC
CDR3 length: 13; D gene: -; clone size: -; V gene: TRBV2; J gene: TRBJ1-4; CDR3 protein: CASRGSFNEKLFF; CDR3 DNA: TGTGCCAGCAGAGGTAGCTTTAATGAAAAACTGTTTTTT
CDR3 length: 15; D gene: TRBD2; clone size: once; V gene: TRBV30; J gene: TRBJ2-5; CDR3 protein: CAWSGLAGVGGTQYF; CDR3 DNA: TGTGCCTGGAGTGGACTAGCGGGAGTCGGGGGGACCCAGTACTTC
CDR3 length: 13; D gene: -; clone size: -; V gene: TRBV30; J gene: TRBJ1-1; CDR3 protein: CAWTTGLNTEAFF; CDR3 DNA: TGTGCCTGGACCACAGGGTTGAACACTGAAGCTTTCTTT
CDR3 length: 14; D gene: TRBD1; clone size: -; V gene: TRBV28; J gene: TRBJ1-4; CDR3 protein: CASRRQGGGEKLFF; CDR3 DNA: TGTGCCAGCAGACGACAGGGGGGCGGGGAAAAACTGTTTTTT
CDR3 length: 14; D gene: TRBD1; clone size: -; V gene: TRBV28; J gene: TRBJ1-2; CDR3 protein: CASSYGTANYGYTF; CDR3 DNA: TGTGCCAGCAGTTACGGGACAGCTAACTATGGCTACACCTTC
CDR3 length: 13; D gene: -; clone size: -; V gene: TRBV5-1; J gene: TRBJ1-1; CDR3 protein: CASHRDLNTEAFF; CDR3 DNA: TGCGCCAGCCACAGGGACTTGAACACTGAAGCTTTCTTT
CDR3 length: 12; D gene: TRBD2; clone size: -; V gene: TRBV29-1; J gene: TRBJ2-7; CDR3 protein: CSVASGAYEQYF; CDR3 DNA: TGCAGCGTTGCTAGCGGAGCCTACGAGCAGTACTTC
CDR3 length: 13; D gene: -; clone size: -; V gene: TRBV6-5; J gene: TRBJ1-1; CDR3 protein: CASSYIKGTEAFF; CDR3 DNA: TGTGCCAGCAGTTATATTAAGGGCACTGAAGCTTTCTTT
CDR3 length: 12; D gene: -; clone size: -; V gene: TRBV27; J gene: TRBJ2-7; CDR3 protein: CASMGGSYEQYF; CDR3 DNA: TGTGCCAGCATGGGGGGCTCCTACGAGCAGTACTTC
CDR3 length: 17; D gene: -; clone size: -; V gene: TRBV4-1; J gene: TRBJ2-7; CDR3 protein: CASSQFGGGTSSYEQYF; CDR3 DNA: TGCGCCAGCAGCCAATTTGGGGGGGGCACTAGCTCCTACGAGCAGTACTTC
CDR3 length: 15; D gene: TRBD2; clone size: few; V gene: TRBV29-1; J gene: TRBJ2-2; CDR3 protein: CSVGRWEGHSGELFF; CDR3 DNA: TGCAGCGTCGGGCGGTGGGAGGGCCACTCCGGGGAGCTGTTTTTT
CDR3 length: 16; D gene: -; clone size: -; V gene: TRBV5-6; J gene: TRBJ2-6; CDR3 protein: CASRYGTAAGANVLTF; CDR3 DNA: TGTGCCAGCAGATACGGGACCGCGGCTGGGGCCAACGTCCTGACTTTC
CDR3 length: 13; D gene: -; clone size: -; V gene: TRBV30; J gene: TRBJ2-7; CDR3 protein: CASNRRDDYEQYF; CDR3 DNA: TGTGCCTCCAACCGGAGGGACGACTACGAGCAGTACTTC
CDR3 length: 11; D gene: -; clone size: -; V gene: TRBV30; J gene: TRBJ1-5; CDR3 protein: CAWIKGTAQAF; CDR3 DNA: TGTGCCTGGATTAAGGGGACCGCCCAGGCTTTT
CDR3 length: 14; D gene: -; clone size: -; V gene: TRBV15; J gene: TRBJ2-3; CDR3 protein: CATSRAGSTDTQYF; CDR3 DNA: TGTGCCACCAGCAGAGCAGGGAGCACAGATACGCAGTATTTT
CDR3 length: 15; D gene: TRBD2; clone size: -; V gene: TRBV6-5; J gene: TRBJ2-7; CDR3 protein: CASSYSLAGVYEQYF; CDR3 DNA: TGTGCCAGCAGTTACAGCCTAGCGGGGGTCTACGAGCAGTACTTC
CDR3 length: 13; D gene: TRBD1; clone size: once; V gene: TRBV28; J gene: TRBJ2-3; CDR3 protein: CASSLGWTGLQYF; CDR3 DNA: TGTGCCAGCAGTTTGGGGTGGACAGGCCTGCAGTATTTT
CDR3 length: 15; D gene: -; clone size: -; V gene: TRBV7-8; J gene: TRBJ1-3; CDR3 protein: CASSSSRSSGNTIYF; CDR3 DNA: TGTGCCAGCAGCTCCAGCCGGAGCTCTGGAAACACCATATATTTT
CDR3 length: 14; D gene: -; clone size: -; V gene: TRBV5-1; J gene: TRBJ1-1; CDR3 protein: CASRRQPLNTEAFF; CDR3 DNA: TGCGCCAGCCGCCGACAGCCCTTGAACACTGAAGCTTTCTTT
CDR3 length: 14; D gene: -; clone size: -; V gene: TRBV27; J gene: TRBJ1-5; CDR3 protein: CASSWTAGNQPQHF; CDR3 DNA: TGTGCCAGCAGTTGGACCGCAGGCAATCAGCCCCAGCATTTT
CDR3 length: 14; D gene: -; clone size: -; V gene: TRBV6-5; J gene: TRBJ2-1; CDR3 protein: CASSLTSVRNEQFF; CDR3 DNA: TGTGCCAGCAGCCTCACCTCGGTCCGGAATGAGCAGTTCTTC
CDR3 length: 12; D gene: -; clone size: -; V gene: TRBV9; J gene: TRBJ2-2; CDR3 protein: CASSGLTGELFF; CDR3 DNA: TGTGCCAGCAGCGGGCTCACCGGGGAGCTGTTTTTT
CDR3 length: 15; D gene: -; clone size: -; V gene: TRBV5-1; J gene: TRBJ2-7; CDR3 protein: CASSLEGRSIDEQYF; CDR3 DNA: TGCGCCAGCAGCCTTGAGGGTCGGTCGATCGACGAGCAGTACTTC
CDR3 length: 14; D gene: TRBD2; clone size: -; V gene: TRBV5-4; J gene: TRBJ2-4; CDR3 protein: CASSLAGLTNIQYF; CDR3 DNA: TGTGCCAGCAGCCTAGCGGGATTAACCAACATTCAGTACTTC
CDR3 length: 17; D gene: -; clone size: -; V gene: TRBV18; J gene: TRBJ2-3; CDR3 protein: CASSTLTVGWGTDTQYF; CDR3 DNA: TGTGCCAGCTCAACCCTCACAGTGGGATGGGGCACAGATACGCAGTATTTT
CDR3 length: 15; D gene: -; clone size: once; V gene: TRBV19; J gene: TRBJ1-2; CDR3 protein: CASSIVPSANYGYTF; CDR3 DNA: TGTGCCAGTAGTATAGTCCCGTCCGCTAACTATGGCTACACCTTC
CDR3 length: 14; D gene: TRBD1; clone size: -; V gene: TRBV12-5; J gene: TRBJ2-3; CDR3 protein: CASGQDRGLDTQYF; CDR3 DNA: TGTGCTAGTGGCCAAGACAGGGGTCTGGATACGCAGTATTTT
CDR3 length: 15; D gene: -; clone size: -; V gene: TRBV6-1; J gene: TRBJ1-4; CDR3 protein: CASSESPARVEKLFF; CDR3 DNA: TGTGCCAGCAGTGAATCTCCGGCCCGGGTCGAAAAACTGTTTTTT
CDR3 length: 15; D gene: -; clone size: -; V gene: TRBV9; J gene: TRBJ2-3; CDR3 protein: CASSVAPREGDTQYF; CDR3 DNA: TGTGCCAGCAGCGTAGCCCCCCGGGAAGGAGATACGCAGTATTTT
CDR3 length: 16; D gene: TRBD1; clone size: -; V gene: TRBV29-1; J gene: TRBJ1-1; CDR3 protein: CSATGGQGIMNTEAFF; CDR3 DNA: TGCAGCGCTACAGGGGGCCAAGGGATCATGAACACTGAAGCTTTCTTT
CDR3 length: 13; D gene: TRBD2; clone size: -; V gene: TRBV6-5; J gene: TRBJ2-5; CDR3 protein: CASSYGLAGAQYF; CDR3 DNA: TGTGCCAGCAGTTACGGCCTAGCGGGCGCCCAGTACTTC
CDR3 length: 13; D gene: -; clone size: -; V gene: TRBV10-2; J gene: TRBJ2-1; CDR3 protein: CASSETSYNEQFF; CDR3 DNA: TGCGCCAGCAGTGAAACCTCGTACAATGAGCAGTTCTTC
CDR3 length: 20; D gene: -; clone size: -; V gene: TRBV2; J gene: TRBJ2-2; CDR3 protein: CASSESVIAFRNERGGELFF; CDR3 DNA: TGTGCCAGCAGTGAATCGGTAATAGCGTTCCGGAATGAGCGTGGCGGGGAGCTGTTTTTT
CDR3 length: 13; D gene: -; clone size: -; V gene: TRBV4-1; J gene: TRBJ1-3; CDR3 protein: CASSQISGNTIYF; CDR3 DNA: TGCGCCAGTTCACAGATCTCTGGAAACACCATATATTTT
CDR3 length: 11; D gene: -; clone size: -; V gene: TRBV30; J gene: TRBJ2-2; CDR3 protein: CAWSDLGELFF; CDR3 DNA: TGTGCCTGGAGTGATCTCGGGGAGCTGTTTTTT
CDR3 length: 16; D gene: -; clone size: -; V gene: TRBV30; J gene: TRBJ2-6; CDR3 protein: CASESGSYSGANVLTF; CDR3 DNA: TGTGCCTCGGAGAGCGGCAGCTACTCTGGGGCCAACGTCCTGACTTTC
CDR3 length: 16; D gene: TRBD1; clone size: many; V gene: TRBV7-2; J gene: TRBJ2-3; CDR3 protein: CASSSGTGRRGDTQYF; CDR3 DNA: TGTGCCAGCAGCTCTGGGACAGGGAGGAGAGGGGATACGCAGTATTTT
CDR3 length: 12; D gene: -; clone size: -; V gene: TRBV27; J gene: TRBJ2-3; CDR3 protein: CASSPSADTQYF; CDR3 DNA: TGTGCCAGCAGCCCAAGTGCAGATACGCAGTATTTT